Presented here are 24 T cell receptor beta chains from one specimen sequenced in a study of blood T cell repertoires in COVID-19. Sequenced by immunoSEQ multiplex PCR; TCRdb stores in-frame clones only, minus some. The sample contains about 300,000 clones, 91% of which appear only once. Sequencing used peripheral blood. These receptors all stem from a woman aged 25 to 45 with COVID-19, enrolled during active disease.

This chain links TRBV30 with TRBJ1-1; TRBD1 matches 9 bases. The V segment lost 6 bases and the J segment 3 bases; nucleotides outside the gene matches: 14. CDR1 and CDR2 from the germline V gene are GTSNPN and SVGIG (reference sequence). This CDR3 region has 16 residues. CDR3 sequence (DNA): TGTGCCTGCCGCCCACTCCCGGGACAGGGATACACTGAAGCTTTCTTT. Amino acids: CACRPLPGQGYTEAFF.

The rearrangement links TRBV19 to TRBJ1-2, with TRBD1 matching over 7 bases. CDR1 is LNHDA and CDR2 is SQIVND in the germline V gene (reference sequence). The ends lost 7 bases at V and 3 bases at J; junction bases unmatched: 5. CDR3 length: 13 residues. The CDR3 coding sequence is TGTGCCAGTACCCCGGGACAGCACTATGGCTACACCTTC. Protein product: CASTPGQHYGYTF. Based on the CDR3 plus reference TRBV19 and TRBJ1-2, the full variable domain is DGGITQSPKYLFRKEGQNVTLSCEQNLNHDAMYWYRQDPGQGLRLIYYSQIVNDFQKGDIAEGYSVSREKKESFPLTVTSAQKNPTAFYLCASTPGQHYGYTFGSGTRLTVV.

The rearrangement joins TRBV14 to TRBJ2-1; 8 bases line up with TRBD2. Trimming took 4 bases from V and 10 from J; bases not matched to a gene: 15. Germline V gene data show CDR1 as SGHDN and CDR2 as FVKESK. CDR3 size: 16 residues. DNA for the CDR3: TGTGCCAGCAGCCCCCAGTTTATCGGGACTAGTCGGGAGCAGTTCTTC. Translation: CASSPQFIGTSREQFF.

The J gene is TRBJ2-7, the V gene TRBV28; TRBD2 might be the D (5 bases). Germline V lookup: CDR1 MDHEN, CDR2 SYDVKM. The V gene lost 0 bases and the J gene lost 3 bases, with 6 bases spanning the gap. This CDR3 has 13 residues. The CDR3 DNA reads TGTGCCAGCAGTTTATGGGACTTCTACGAGCAGTACTTC. Its protein is CASSLWDFYEQYF.

J is TRBJ1-3 and V is TRBV19; D not certain. V was clipped by 3 bases and J by 4 bases, with 4 bases between them. The V gene's germline CDR1 is LNHDA and CDR2 SQIVND (reference sequence). The CDR3 consists of 12 residues. The CDR3, as DNA: TGTGCCAGTAGTATGAGGGGAAACACCATATATTTT. Amino acids: CASSMRGNTIYF.

The chain joins TRBV5-1 to TRBJ1-1; the D is unclear. Trimming stripped 2 bases from V and 1 base from J, with 9 bases between. The V gene's germline CDR1 is SGHRS and CDR2 YFSETQ. The CDR3 sequence is 14 residues long. CDR3 nucleotide sequence: TGCGCCAGCAGCTTCGGTAACGCGAACACTGAAGCTTTCTTT. It yields the protein CASSFGNANTEAFF.

This clone has just one count. This rearrangement joins TRBV5-4 to TRBJ1-5; TRBD1 aligns across 7 bases. Germline V CDR1 and CDR2: SGHNT, YYREEE (reference sequence). There are 14 residues in the CDR3. J lost 6 bases, V lost 4 bases, and 7 bases had no gene match. CDR3 residues: CASSLGTDAQPQHF. CDR3 nucleotides: TGTGCCAGCAGCCTAGGGACAGATGCTCAGCCCCAGCATTTT.

CDR3 sequence: CASSRGWLAYGNEQFF. Here the CDR3 DNA reads TGTGCCAGCAGCCGAGGGTGGCTAGCCTACGGGAATGAGCAGTTCTTC. V usage is TRBV14 and J usage is TRBJ2-1; D might be TRBD2 (5 bases). From germline, CDR1 is SGHDN and CDR2 FVKESK. V was clipped by 4 bases and J by 7 bases, with 20 bases between them. This CDR3 has 16 amino acids.

V gene TRBV3-1 (or the pseudogene TRBV3-2) combines with J gene TRBJ2-2; 7 bases agree with TRBD2. CDR1 is LGHDT, CDR2 YNNKEL, per germline (reference sequence). The CDR3 loop spans 17 amino acids. After removal of 2 bases from V and 7 bases from J, the junction contained 13 bases not matched to a gene. The CDR3, as DNA: TGTGCCAGCAGCCAATTTACCCAGCGGGGCCCCGGCGGGGAGCTGTTTTTT. Translating gives CASSQFTQRGPGGELFF.

V gene TRBV4-1 combines with J gene TRBJ1-2; the D gene is possibly TRBD1 (5 bases). V lost 4 bases and J lost 8, with 26 bases in between. The CDR3 length is 17 residues. Germline V gene data show CDR1 as MGHRA and CDR2 as YSYEKL. CDR3 sequence (DNA): TGCGCCAGCAGCCCTTCCGGGACTACCACACTCGGGGGGGGCTACACCTTC. It yields the protein CASSPSGTTTLGGGYTF.

The chain links TRBV19 to TRBJ2-1, with 12 bases that match TRBD1. Germline trimming cut 8 bases from V and 9 bases from J; bases unmatched to any gene: 11. The CDR3 length is 15 residues. Germline CDR1 LNHDA, CDR2 SQIVND (reference sequence). The CDR3 is CASSPGTGGATEQFF. CDR3 in DNA: TGTGCCAGTTCGCCCGGGACAGGGGGCGCGACTGAGCAGTTCTTC.

The genes are TRBV6-5 and TRBJ1-2; perhaps TRBD1 as D (6 bases). The CDR3 runs to 13 residues. Germline-derived CDR1 and CDR2 are MNHEY and SVGAGI. The V gene lost 0 bases and the J gene lost 7 bases, with 9 bases spanning the gap. The CDR3 coding sequence is TGTGCCAGCAGTTACTCTGGCAGGGGTGGCTACACCTTC. Translating it yields CASSYSGRGGYTF.

J is TRBJ2-3 and V is TRBV28, with a possible D match to TRBD2 (5 bases). This CDR3 contains 14 residues. CDR1 is MDHEN and CDR2 is SYDVKM in the germline V gene. Trimming stripped 8 bases from V and 0 bases from J, with 12 bases between. CDR3 in DNA: TGTGCCAGCGGGAGAGGTTCTAGCACAGATACGCAGTATTTT. It specifies CASGRGSSTDTQYF. The full variable domain, completed using reference TRBV28 and TRBJ2-3, is DVKVTQSSRYLVKRTGEKVFLECVQDMDHENMFWYRQDPGLGLRLIYFSYDVKMKEKGDIPEGYSVSREKKERFSLILESASTNQTSMYLCASGRGSSTDTQYFGPGTRLTVL.

Only one count was recorded for this clone. This sequence joins TRBV30 and TRBJ1-3; 9 bases align to TRBD1. The CDR3 has 15 amino acids. The V segment lost 3 bases and the J segment 2 bases; nucleotides outside the gene matches: 5. Germline V gene sequence: CDR1 GTSNPN, CDR2 SVGIG (reference sequence). This CDR3 is CAWRLQGATGNTIYF. The CDR3 DNA follows: TGTGCCTGGAGGTTACAGGGGGCAACTGGAAACACCATATATTTT.

The sample holds one count of this clone. The chain recombines TRBV18 with TRBJ1-5, with D perhaps matching TRBD1 (5 bases). The V end lost 2 bases, the J end lost 5 bases, and 13 bases lay between the germline ends. Germline-derived CDR1 and CDR2 are KGHSH and LQKENI. The CDR3 sequence is 15 residues long. The CDR3 DNA reads TGTGCCAGCTCACCAAAATCGGGAGGGGATCAGCCCCAGCATTTT. Translating gives CASSPKSGGDQPQHF.

The chain carries TRBV2 and TRBJ2-1; TRBD2 matches at 7 bases. Germline V CDR1 and CDR2: SNHLY, FYNNEI. V shed 6 bases and J 5 bases; nucleotides not matched to a gene: 25. The CDR3 spans 20 residues. In nucleotides, the CDR3 is TGTGCCAGCAGCGTCTCGAGGCCTAGCGGATTGCGAACCCTCCACAATGAGCAGTTCTTC. Its protein product is CASSVSRPSGLRTLHNEQFF.

This sequence joins TRBV7-2 and TRBJ1-1, with 8 bases that match TRBD1. Per germline, CDR1 SGHTA and CDR2 FQGNSA. The CDR3 totals 15 residues. With 4 bases clipped from V and 6 bases from J, the junction kept 10 bases outside the gene matches. The CDR3: CASSSATGVRSEAFF. The CDR3 DNA reads TGTGCCAGCAGCTCCGCGACAGGGGTTAGATCTGAAGCTTTCTTT.

The chain employs TRBV9 and TRBJ2-6; 9 positions agree with TRBD2. This CDR3 contains 18 residues. CDR1 SGDLS and CDR2 YYNGEE come from the germline V gene. Losses at the gene ends were 3 bases for V and 0 bases for J; bases not matched to a gene: 7. The CDR3 is CASSGATSGYSGANVLTF. In DNA form, the CDR3 reads TGTGCCAGCAGCGGGGCGACTAGCGGTTACTCTGGGGCCAACGTCCTGACTTTC.

The chain employs TRBV3-1 (or the pseudogene TRBV3-2) and TRBJ1-1; 8 nucleotides align to TRBD1. V lost 4 bases, J lost 5 bases, and 3 bases stayed unmatched. Germline CDR1 reads LGHDT; CDR2 reads YNNKEL (reference sequence). This CDR3 spans 13 amino acids. CDR3 amino acids: CASSLQGATEAFF. In nucleotides, the CDR3 is TGTGCCAGCAGCCTTCAGGGGGCGACTGAAGCTTTCTTT.

This chain links TRBV27 with TRBJ2-1, with 7 bases aligning to TRBD1. This CDR3 spans 16 amino acids. Trimming at V came to 0 bases and at J to 3 bases, leaving 5 bases not matched to a gene. Per germline, CDR1 MNHEY and CDR2 SMNVEV (reference sequence). The CDR3 DNA is TGTGCCAGCAGTTTATCGGACAGGAGATTCTACAATGAGCAGTTCTTC. Translating gives CASSLSDRRFYNEQFF.

This rearrangement joins TRBV19 to TRBJ1-2; D not certain. V lost 7 bases, J lost 8 bases, and 17 bases lay in between. Germline assignment: CDR1 LNHDA and CDR2 SQIVND (reference sequence). This CDR3 has 13 amino acids. CDR3 DNA sequence: TGTGCCAGTATGTGGACCACAGCGGAAGGCTACACCTTC. It encodes CASMWTTAEGYTF.

The chain is built from TRBV6-5 and TRBJ1-1, with D possibly matching TRBD1 (5 bases). CDR3 length equals 15 residues. V lost 7 bases, J lost 1 base, and 16 bases lay in between. CDR1 is MNHEY and CDR2 is SVGAGI in the germline V gene. As DNA, the CDR3 is TGTGCCAGCAACCTGCGGACACCTTCGAACACTGAAGCTTTCTTT. Its translation: CASNLRTPSNTEAFF.

In this sample, this clone turned up once. The chain has TRBV10-3 and TRBJ2-1; 8 nucleotides line up with TRBD2. CDR1 and CDR2 from the germline V gene are ENHRY and SYGVKD. J gave up 0 bases and V 2 bases, and 15 bases lay outside the gene matches. This CDR3 is built from 20 residues. The CDR3 protein is CAISELEGLDGSGSYNEQFF. The CDR3 DNA reads as TGTGCCATCAGTGAGCTAGAGGGACTAGATGGGTCCGGCTCCTACAATGAGCAGTTCTTC.

About this clone itself: The same CDR3 is also encoded by other DNA sequences in this sample. This rearrangement joins TRBV6-5 to TRBJ1-2; D may be TRBD1 (5 bases). V dropped 0 bases and J dropped 6 bases, with 8 bases sitting between them. There are 13 residues in the CDR3. Per the germline V gene, CDR1 is MNHEY and CDR2 is SVGAGI. CDR3 DNA sequence: TGTGCCAGCAGTTACTCTGCAGGGCATGGCTACACCTTC. This sequence encodes CASSYSAGHGYTF.